This T cell receptor beta chain originates from a study of T-cell reconstitution after alpha-beta-depleted transplantation in children. TCRbeta library construction was performed incorporating unique molecular identifiers. TCRdb used MiXCR to reprocess the PCR reads, holding one entry per CDR3 protein. The sample lists 580,000 or so distinct CDR3 sequences; about 23% were seen once. This clonotype was seen more than once but under ten times. This CDR3 comprises 17 residues. CDR1 MNHEY and CDR2 SVGAGI come from the germline V gene. V lost 2 bases and J 0 bases, leaving 14 bases between the germline ends.

This clonotype was obtained from a boy under two years old who had a stem cell transplant for acute myeloid leukemia, so the T cells may come from the graft donor. The V gene is TRBV6-5, the J gene TRBJ2-1, with D perhaps TRBD1 or TRBD2 (6 bases each). This material consisted of PBMCs, mostly from graft donor cells, taken 360 days after TCRalphabeta/CD19-depleted stem cell transplant. The CDR3 is CASSYRGALNSYNEQFF. DNA of the CDR3: TGTGCCAGCAGTTACAGGGGGGCCCTCAACTCCTACAATGAGCAGTTCTTC.